This T cell receptor (beta chain) originates from a study of control samples from healthy donors and cancer patients. Germline-derived CDR1 and CDR2 are SNHLY and FYNNEI. V gave up 4 bases and J gave up 4 bases, with 13 bases separating them. The CDR3 has 14 residues. The method was immunoSEQ multiplex PCR; TCRdb's version includes in-frame clones alone and lacks a portion of them. The sample gives more than 95,000 clones, around nine tenths of which show up once; under 2.5% is in the top ten. The sequence was obtained from a woman aged 70 to 79 in good health. Sequences were obtained from blood. The gene calls are TRBV2 and TRBJ1-2; D call uncertain. The CDR3 DNA reads as TGTGCCAGCAGTGGGGGTCGTGCTGGCTATGGCTACACCTTC. Encoded protein: CASSGGRAGYGYTF.